This T cell receptor (beta chain) stems from a study of shared clonotypes between healthy human individuals. Assay used: immunoSEQ multiplex PCR; TCRdb lists only in-frame clones, some missing. The table lists around 1.5 million clones, around 98% of them singletons, with roughly 0.42% in the top ten. Germline-derived CDR1 and CDR2 are MGHDK and SYGVNS. Trimming took 3 bases from V and 5 from J; bases not matched to a gene: 14. The CDR3 has 18 amino acids. The study, taken as a whole, reports: Compared with memory subsets, naive subsets generally had larger estimated richness.

Notes on this clone: Antigen specificity is unknown.

This rearrangement joins TRBV25-1 to TRBJ2-4; 9 nucleotides match TRBD1. Source material: naive CD4+ T cells sorted from blood. Subset of the sample: CD45RA+ positively selected. This sequence originates from a man aged 25-45 years in good health. DNA of the CDR3: TGTGCCAGCAGTGATCCCCCTAGGGACAGGGAGGAGGAAAACATTCAGTACTTC. This translates into CASSDPPRDREEENIQYF.